This record concerns one T cell receptor beta chain sequence. Its antigen target is currently unknown. No quality values exist for individual bases; no much larger clone is one base distant. TCRbeta CDR3 regions were amplified from genomic DNA by means of the immunoSEQ Assay, a bias-controlled multiplex PCR. In the source study's methods: The number of nucleated cells in each sample was estimated from the amplification of reference gene primers within the assay. To quantify the absolute abundance of each unique TCRbeta CDR3 rearrangement, sequence reads were collapsed and filtered. For each sample, productive Simpson clonality was calculated by taking the square root of Simpson's diversity index across productive rearrangements. TCRdb re-hosts the immuneACCESS table, in-frame sequences only. Its copies lack some clones; in the studies checked, an unresolved V gene accounts for under half of them, and the cause for the rest is not known. D and trimming come from the DNA, and the V and J calls and clone size come from that table. Within this sample are 70,000 to 75,000 clones, with 82% of them counted one time only. Roughly 1.9% of the sample comes from the top ten.

This sample was included in a study of blood T cell repertoires in COVID-19 (dated by TCRdb to about 2020). For the study in its entirety: Samples covering the acute and convalescent phases of COVID-19 were provided by collaborators in the United States, Italy and Spain. The material from the prospective study consisted of cDNA or gDNA derived from T cells, B-cell-depleted T cells, or PBMCs. Subjects who had been exposed to COVID-19, were actively infected with it, or had recovered from it provided the deeply sampled blood TCRbeta repertoires that made up the dataset. The repertoires were released in a freely available public database meant as a resource for research on the immune response to SARS-CoV-2. Samples were obtained from the ongoing ImmuneRACE study (first 160 participants) and from roughly 1,300 subjects provided by 6 global collaborators. The sample metadata nearly always contained a de-identified subject ID, COVID-19 status, age in years and sex. Where HLA class I and class II types were available, the types were taken from metadata supplied by the sample provider, not from assay-based typing.

The collaborating institutions used their own protocols to collect whole blood in K2EDTA tubes. For TCRbeta analysis, collaborators shipped samples as frozen whole blood, isolated PBMCs, or DNA extracted from either of those sample types. Results the study describes overall, beyond this receptor: Clinical and demographic metadata were provided uncurated, with the amount varying by source and participant.

Sequenced input: peripheral blood. This clonotype was sampled from a woman aged 60 to 75 with acute or convalescent COVID-19.

The CDR3: CASSPGGTVSYEQYF. In nucleotides, the sequence is TGCGCCAGCAGCCCGGGAGGGACAGTCTCCTACGAGCAGTACTTC. This chain joins TRBV5-1 to TRBJ2-7; TRBD2 could be the D gene, as 8 bases match. The CDR3 starts with the cysteine, ends with the phenylalanine, and has 15 residues. Just the 45-base CDR3 DNA is kept, in frame starting at base 1. At the junction V is shortened by 4 bases and J by 0 bases, with 14 bases in between. CDR1 is given as SGHRS and CDR2 as YFSETQ, both from the germline V gene.